This T cell receptor beta chain is from a study of preoperative IRX-2 immunotherapy in early breast cancer. The CDR3 sequence is 14 residues long. Per the germline V gene, CDR1 is MNHNY and CDR2 is SVGAGI (reference sequence). The junction had 3 bases not matched to a gene; V was cut back by 6 bases and J by 1 base. The table came from immunoSEQ multiplex PCR; TCRdb's copy has only in-frame clones and leaves some out. The sample lists 20,000 to 25,000 clones, approximately 95% seen once, with under 20% in the top ten. The treatment was: preoperative locoregional IRX-2 cytokine immunotherapy. This phase Ib study tested locoregional IRX-2 cytokine immunotherapy given before surgery.

The gene calls are TRBV6-6 and TRBJ2-7, with 10 bases lining up with TRBD2. This TCR came from a human donor with breast cancer. Specimen: tumor tissue, collected after IRX-2 immunotherapy. CDR3 loop: CASRRTSGSYEQYF. The CDR3 DNA reads as TGTGCCAGCAGAAGGACTAGCGGATCCTACGAGCAGTACTTC.